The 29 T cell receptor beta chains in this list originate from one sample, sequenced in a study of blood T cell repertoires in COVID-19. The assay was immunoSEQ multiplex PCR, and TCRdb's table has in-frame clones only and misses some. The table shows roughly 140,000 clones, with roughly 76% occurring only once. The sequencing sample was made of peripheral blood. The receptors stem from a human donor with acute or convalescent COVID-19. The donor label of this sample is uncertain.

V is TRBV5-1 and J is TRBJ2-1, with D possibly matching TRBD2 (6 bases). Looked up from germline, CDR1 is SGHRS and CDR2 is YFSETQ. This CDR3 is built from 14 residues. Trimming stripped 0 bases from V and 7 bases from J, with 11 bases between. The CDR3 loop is CASSLDRLGNEQFF. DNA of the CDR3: TGCGCCAGCAGCTTGGACAGACTAGGGAATGAGCAGTTCTTC.

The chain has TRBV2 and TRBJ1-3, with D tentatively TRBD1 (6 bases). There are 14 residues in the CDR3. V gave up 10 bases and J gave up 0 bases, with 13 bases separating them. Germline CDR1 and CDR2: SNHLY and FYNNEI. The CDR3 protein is CANRQAHSGNTIYF. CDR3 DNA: TGTGCCAACAGACAGGCCCACTCTGGAAACACCATATATTTT.

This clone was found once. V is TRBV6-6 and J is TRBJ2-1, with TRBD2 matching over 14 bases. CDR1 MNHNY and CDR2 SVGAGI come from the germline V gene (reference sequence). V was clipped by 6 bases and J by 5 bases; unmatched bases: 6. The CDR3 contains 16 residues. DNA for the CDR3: TGTGCCAGCAGCTGGGGACTAGCGGGGGTTAACAATGAGCAGTTCTTC. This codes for CASSWGLAGVNNEQFF.

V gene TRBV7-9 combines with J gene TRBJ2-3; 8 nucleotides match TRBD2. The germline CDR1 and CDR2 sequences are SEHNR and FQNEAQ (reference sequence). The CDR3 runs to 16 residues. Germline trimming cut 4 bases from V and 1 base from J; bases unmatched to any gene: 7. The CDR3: CASSSRTGLGTDTQYF. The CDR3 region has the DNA TGTGCCAGCAGCTCTCGGACGGGACTAGGCACAGATACGCAGTATTTT.

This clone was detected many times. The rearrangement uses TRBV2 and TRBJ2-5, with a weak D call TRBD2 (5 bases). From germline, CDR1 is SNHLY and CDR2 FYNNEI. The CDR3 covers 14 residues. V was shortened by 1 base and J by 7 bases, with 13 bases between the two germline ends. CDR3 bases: TGTGCCAGCAGTGAAGGGTTTGCCGAGGGGACCCAGTACTTC. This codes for CASSEGFAEGTQYF.

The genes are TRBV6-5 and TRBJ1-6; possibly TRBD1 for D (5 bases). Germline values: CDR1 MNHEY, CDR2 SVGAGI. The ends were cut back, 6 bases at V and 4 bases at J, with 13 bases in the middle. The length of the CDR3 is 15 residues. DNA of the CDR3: TGTGCCAGCAGGGGGGGGGAACAGTATAATTCACCCCTCCACTTT. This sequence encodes CASRGGEQYNSPLHF.

CDR3 coding DNA: TGTGCCAGCAGCCAAGATCCTAGCGGGGGGCTCGGAGGGGATACGCAGTATTTT. Translated: CASSQDPSGGLGGDTQYF. The chain joins TRBV3-1 (or the pseudogene TRBV3-2) to TRBJ2-3; 11 bases are a match to TRBD2. V shed 0 bases, J shed 6 bases, and the junction held 11 bases outside the gene matches. This CDR3 has 18 amino acids. CDR1 is LGHDT and CDR2 is YNNKEL in the germline V gene (reference sequence).

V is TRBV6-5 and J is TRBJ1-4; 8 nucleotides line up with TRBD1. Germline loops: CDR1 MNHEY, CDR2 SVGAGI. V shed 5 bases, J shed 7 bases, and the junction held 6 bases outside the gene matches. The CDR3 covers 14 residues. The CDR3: CASSRTGQSEKLFF. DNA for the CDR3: TGTGCCAGCAGTCGGACAGGGCAGAGTGAAAAACTGTTTTTT.

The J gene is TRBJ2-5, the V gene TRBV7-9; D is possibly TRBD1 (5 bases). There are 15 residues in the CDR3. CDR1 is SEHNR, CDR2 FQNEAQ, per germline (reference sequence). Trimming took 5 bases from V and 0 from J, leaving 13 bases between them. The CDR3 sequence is CASSQKGQHQETQYF. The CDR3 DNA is TGTGCCAGCAGCCAGAAGGGGCAGCACCAAGAGACCCAGTACTTC.

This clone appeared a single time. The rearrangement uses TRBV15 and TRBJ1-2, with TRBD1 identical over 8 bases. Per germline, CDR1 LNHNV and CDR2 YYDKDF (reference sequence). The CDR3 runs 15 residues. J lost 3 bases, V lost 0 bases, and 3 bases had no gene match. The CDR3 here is CATSRDLTGDYGYTF. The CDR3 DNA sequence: TGTGCCACCAGCAGAGACCTGACAGGGGACTATGGCTACACCTTC.

CDR3 loop: CASSESFARAYNEQFF. CDR3 in DNA: TGCGCCAGCAGTGAGTCGTTTGCCCGGGCCTACAATGAGCAGTTCTTC. V and J are TRBV10-1 and TRBJ2-1; D not certain. The V gene's germline CDR1 is WNHNN and CDR2 SYGVQD (reference sequence). The CDR3 extends over 16 amino acids. Trimming removed 0 bases at V and 2 bases at J, with 11 bases between.

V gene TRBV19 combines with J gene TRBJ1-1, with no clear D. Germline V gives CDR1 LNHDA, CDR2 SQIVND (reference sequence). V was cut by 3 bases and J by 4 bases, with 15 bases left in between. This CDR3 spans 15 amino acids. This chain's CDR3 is CASSMDGREGTEAFF. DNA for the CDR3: TGTGCCAGTAGTATGGACGGGAGGGAAGGCACTGAAGCTTTCTTT.

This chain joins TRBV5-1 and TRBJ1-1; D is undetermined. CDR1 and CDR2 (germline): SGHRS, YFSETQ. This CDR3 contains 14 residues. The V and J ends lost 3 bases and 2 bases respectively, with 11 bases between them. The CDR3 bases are TGCGCCAGCAGCTCCCCGGGAAAAAACACTGAAGCTTTCTTT. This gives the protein CASSSPGKNTEAFF.

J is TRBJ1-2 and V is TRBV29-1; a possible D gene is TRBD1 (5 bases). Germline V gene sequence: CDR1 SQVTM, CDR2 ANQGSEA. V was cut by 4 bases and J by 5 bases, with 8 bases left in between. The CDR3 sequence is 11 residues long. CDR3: CSVGGAYGYTF. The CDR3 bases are TGCAGCGTTGGGGGCGCTTATGGCTACACCTTC.

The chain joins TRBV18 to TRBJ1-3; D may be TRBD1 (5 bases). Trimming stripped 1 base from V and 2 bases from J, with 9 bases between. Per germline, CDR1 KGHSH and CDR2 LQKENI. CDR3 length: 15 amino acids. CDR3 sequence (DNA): TGTGCCAGCTCACCACGGGGGGACCCTGGAAACACCATATATTTT. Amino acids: CASSPRGDPGNTIYF.

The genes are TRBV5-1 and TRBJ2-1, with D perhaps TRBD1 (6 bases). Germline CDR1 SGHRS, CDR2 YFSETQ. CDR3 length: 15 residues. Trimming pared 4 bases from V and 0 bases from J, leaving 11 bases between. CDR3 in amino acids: CASSQTGSSYNEQFF. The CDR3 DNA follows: TGCGCCAGCAGCCAAACAGGGAGCTCCTACAATGAGCAGTTCTTC.

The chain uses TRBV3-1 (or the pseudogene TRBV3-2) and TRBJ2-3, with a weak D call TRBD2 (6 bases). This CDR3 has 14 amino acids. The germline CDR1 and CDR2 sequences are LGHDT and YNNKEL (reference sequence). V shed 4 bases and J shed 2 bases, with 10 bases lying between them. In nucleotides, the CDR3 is TGTGCCAGCAGCCTCGGGACTCTCACAGATACGCAGTATTTT. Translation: CASSLGTLTDTQYF.

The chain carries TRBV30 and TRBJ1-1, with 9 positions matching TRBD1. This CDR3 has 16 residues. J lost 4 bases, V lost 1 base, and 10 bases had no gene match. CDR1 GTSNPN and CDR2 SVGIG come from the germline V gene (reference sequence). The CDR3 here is CAWSEGTGRKVTEAFF. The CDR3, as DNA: TGTGCCTGGAGTGAGGGGACAGGGCGAAAAGTCACTGAAGCTTTCTTT.

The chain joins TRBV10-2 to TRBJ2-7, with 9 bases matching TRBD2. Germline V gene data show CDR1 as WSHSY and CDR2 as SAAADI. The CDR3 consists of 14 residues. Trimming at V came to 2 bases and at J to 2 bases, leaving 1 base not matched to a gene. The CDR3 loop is CASSEERGAYEQYF. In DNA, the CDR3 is TGCGCCAGCAGTGAGGAGCGGGGGGCCTACGAGCAGTACTTC.

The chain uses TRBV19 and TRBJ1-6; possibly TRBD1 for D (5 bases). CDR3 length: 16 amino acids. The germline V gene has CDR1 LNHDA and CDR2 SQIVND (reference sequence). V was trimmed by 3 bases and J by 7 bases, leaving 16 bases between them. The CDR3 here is CASSIGMGGRNSPLHF. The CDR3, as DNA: TGTGCCAGTAGTATCGGGATGGGGGGAAGGAATTCACCCCTCCACTTT.

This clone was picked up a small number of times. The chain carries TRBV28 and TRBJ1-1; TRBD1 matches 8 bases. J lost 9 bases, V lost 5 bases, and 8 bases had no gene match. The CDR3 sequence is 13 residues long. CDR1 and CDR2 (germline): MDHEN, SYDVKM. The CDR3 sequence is CASSLQWTGQAFF. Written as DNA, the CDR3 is TGTGCCAGCAGTCTCCAGTGGACAGGGCAAGCTTTCTTT.

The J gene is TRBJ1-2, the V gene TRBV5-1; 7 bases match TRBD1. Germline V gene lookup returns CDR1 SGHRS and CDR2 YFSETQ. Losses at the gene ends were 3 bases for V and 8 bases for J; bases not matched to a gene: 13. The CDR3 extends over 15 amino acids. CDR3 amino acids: CASSSLQGGRDGYTF. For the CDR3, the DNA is TGCGCCAGCAGCTCACTCCAAGGGGGCAGGGACGGCTACACCTTC.

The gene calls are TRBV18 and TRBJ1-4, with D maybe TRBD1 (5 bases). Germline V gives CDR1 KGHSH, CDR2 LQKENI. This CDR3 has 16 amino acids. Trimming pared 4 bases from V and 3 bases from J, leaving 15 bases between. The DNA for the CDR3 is TGTGCCAGCTCACTTACAGGAGGGAATCCTAATGAAAAACTGTTTTTT. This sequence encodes CASSLTGGNPNEKLFF. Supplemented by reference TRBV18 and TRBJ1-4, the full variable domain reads NAGVMQNPRHLVRRRGQEARLRCSPMKGHSHVYWYRQLPEEGLKFMVYLQKENIIDESGMPKERFSAEFPKEGPSILRIQQVVRGDSAAYFCASSLTGGNPNEKLFFGSGTQLSVL.

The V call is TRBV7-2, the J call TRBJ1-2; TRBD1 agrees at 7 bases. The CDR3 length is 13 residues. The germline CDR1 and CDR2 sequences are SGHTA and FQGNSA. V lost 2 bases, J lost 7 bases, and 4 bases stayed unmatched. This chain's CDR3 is CASSLLGGSGYTF. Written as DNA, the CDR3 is TGTGCCAGCAGCTTATTAGGGGGCTCTGGCTACACCTTC.

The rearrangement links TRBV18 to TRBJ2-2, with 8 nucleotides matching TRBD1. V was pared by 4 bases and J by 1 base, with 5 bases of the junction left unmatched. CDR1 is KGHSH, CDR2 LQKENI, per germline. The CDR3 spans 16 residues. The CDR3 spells CASSLQQGENTGELFF. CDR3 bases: TGTGCCAGCTCACTTCAACAGGGGGAGAACACCGGGGAGCTGTTTTTT.

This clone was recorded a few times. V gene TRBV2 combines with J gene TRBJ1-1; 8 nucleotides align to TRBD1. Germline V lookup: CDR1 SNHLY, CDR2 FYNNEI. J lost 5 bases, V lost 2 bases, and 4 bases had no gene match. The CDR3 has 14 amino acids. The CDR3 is CASSEQGASTEAFF. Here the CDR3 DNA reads TGTGCCAGCAGTGAACAGGGGGCATCTACTGAAGCTTTCTTT.

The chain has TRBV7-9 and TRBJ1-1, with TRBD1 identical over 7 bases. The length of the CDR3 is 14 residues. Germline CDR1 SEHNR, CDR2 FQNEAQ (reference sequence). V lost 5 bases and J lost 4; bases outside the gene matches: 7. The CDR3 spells CASSLGQESTEAFF. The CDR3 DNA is TGTGCCAGCAGCCTCGGACAGGAGTCCACTGAAGCTTTCTTT.

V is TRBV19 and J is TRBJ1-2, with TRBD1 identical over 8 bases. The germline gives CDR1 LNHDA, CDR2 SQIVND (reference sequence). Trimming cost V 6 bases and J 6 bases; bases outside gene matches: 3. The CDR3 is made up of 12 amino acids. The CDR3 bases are TGTGCCAGTAGAGTGACAGGGGATGGCTACACCTTC. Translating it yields CASRVTGDGYTF.

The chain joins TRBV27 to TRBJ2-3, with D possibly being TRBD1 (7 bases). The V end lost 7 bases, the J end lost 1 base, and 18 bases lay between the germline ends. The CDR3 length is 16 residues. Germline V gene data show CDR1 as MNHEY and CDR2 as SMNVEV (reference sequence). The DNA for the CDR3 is TGTGCCAGCAAGGGGGCTGGGGGGCGGGGCACAGATACGCAGTATTTT. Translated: CASKGAGGRGTDTQYF.